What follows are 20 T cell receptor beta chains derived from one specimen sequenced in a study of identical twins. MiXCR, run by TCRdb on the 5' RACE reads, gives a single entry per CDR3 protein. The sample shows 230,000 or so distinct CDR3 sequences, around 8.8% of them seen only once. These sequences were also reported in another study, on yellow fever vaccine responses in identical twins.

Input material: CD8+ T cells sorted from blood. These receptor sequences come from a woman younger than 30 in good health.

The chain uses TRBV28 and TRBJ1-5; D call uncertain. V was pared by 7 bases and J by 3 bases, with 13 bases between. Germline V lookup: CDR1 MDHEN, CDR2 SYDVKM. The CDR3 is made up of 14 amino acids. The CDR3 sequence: CASTYRGFNQPQHF. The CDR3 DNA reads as TGTGCCAGCACTTACCGGGGATTCAATCAGCCCCAGCATTTT. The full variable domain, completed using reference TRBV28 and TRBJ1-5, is DVKVTQSSRYLVKRTGEKVFLECVQDMDHENMFWYRQDPGLGLRLIYFSYDVKMKEKGDIPEGYSVSREKKERFSLILESASTNQTSMYLCASTYRGFNQPQHFGDGTRLSIL.

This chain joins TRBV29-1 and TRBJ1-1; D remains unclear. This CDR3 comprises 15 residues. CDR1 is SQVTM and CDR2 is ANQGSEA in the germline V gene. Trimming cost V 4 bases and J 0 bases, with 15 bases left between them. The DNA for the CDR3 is TGCAGCGTTGTAGAGAGGGATCGGTTGAACACTGAAGCTTTCTTT. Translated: CSVVERDRLNTEAFF.

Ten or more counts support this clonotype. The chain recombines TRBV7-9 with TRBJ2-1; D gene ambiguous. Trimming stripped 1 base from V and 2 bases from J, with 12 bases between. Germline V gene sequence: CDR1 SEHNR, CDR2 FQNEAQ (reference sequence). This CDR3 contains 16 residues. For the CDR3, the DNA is TGTGCCAGCAGCTTAGTTATTATGCTCACCTACAATGAGCAGTTCTTC. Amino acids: CASSLVIMLTYNEQFF.

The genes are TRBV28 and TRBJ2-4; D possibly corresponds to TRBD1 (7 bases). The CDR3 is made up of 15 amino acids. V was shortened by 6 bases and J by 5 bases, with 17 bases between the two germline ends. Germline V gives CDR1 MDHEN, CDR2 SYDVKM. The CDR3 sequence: CASSLLPGGQNIQYF. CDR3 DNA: TGTGCCAGCAGCCTTCTCCCAGGGGGGCAAAACATTCAGTACTTC. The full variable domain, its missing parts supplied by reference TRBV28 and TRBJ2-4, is DVKVTQSSRYLVKRTGEKVFLECVQDMDHENMFWYRQDPGLGLRLIYFSYDVKMKEKGDIPEGYSVSREKKERFSLILESASTNQTSMYLCASSLLPGGQNIQYFGAGTRLSVL.

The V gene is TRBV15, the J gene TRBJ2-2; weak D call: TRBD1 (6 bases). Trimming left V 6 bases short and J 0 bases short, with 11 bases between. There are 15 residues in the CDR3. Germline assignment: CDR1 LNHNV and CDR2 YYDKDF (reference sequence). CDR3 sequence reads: CATRSQGANTGELFF. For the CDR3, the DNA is TGTGCCACCAGATCACAGGGAGCGAACACCGGGGAGCTGTTTTTT.

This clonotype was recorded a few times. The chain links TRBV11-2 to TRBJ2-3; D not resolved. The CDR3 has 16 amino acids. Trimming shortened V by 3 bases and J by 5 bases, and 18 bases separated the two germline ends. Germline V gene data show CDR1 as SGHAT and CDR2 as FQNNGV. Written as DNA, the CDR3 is TGTGCCAGCAGCTTGGAGCTGAAGTCTCAAGGAGATACGCAGTATTTT. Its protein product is CASSLELKSQGDTQYF.

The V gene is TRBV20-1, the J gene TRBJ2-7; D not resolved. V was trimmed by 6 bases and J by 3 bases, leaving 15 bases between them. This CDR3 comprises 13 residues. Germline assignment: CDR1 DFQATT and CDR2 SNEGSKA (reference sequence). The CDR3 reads CSAPPAENYEQYF. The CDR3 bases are TGCAGTGCCCCACCGGCAGAAAACTACGAGCAGTACTTC.

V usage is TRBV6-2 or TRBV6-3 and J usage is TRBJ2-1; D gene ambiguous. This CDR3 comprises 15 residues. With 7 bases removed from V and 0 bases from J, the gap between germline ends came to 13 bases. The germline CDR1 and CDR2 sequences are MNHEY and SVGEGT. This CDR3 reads CASTLWVSSYNEQFF. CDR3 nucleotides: TGTGCCAGCACCCTCTGGGTTTCCTCCTACAATGAGCAGTTCTTC.

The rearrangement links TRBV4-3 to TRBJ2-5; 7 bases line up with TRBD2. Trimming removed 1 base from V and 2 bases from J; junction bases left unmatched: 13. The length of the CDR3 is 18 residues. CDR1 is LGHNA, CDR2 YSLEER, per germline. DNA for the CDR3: TGCGCCAGCAGCCAAGCCTCGGGAGCTAGCGGAGTACAAGAGACCCAGTACTTC. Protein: CASSQASGASGVQETQYF.

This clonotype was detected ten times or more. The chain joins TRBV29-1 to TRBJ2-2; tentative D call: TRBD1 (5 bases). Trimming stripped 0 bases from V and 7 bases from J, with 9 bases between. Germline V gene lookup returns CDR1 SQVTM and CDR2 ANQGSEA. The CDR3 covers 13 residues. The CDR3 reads CSVEDQGFGELFF. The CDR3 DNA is TGCAGCGTTGAAGATCAGGGTTTCGGGGAGCTGTTTTTT.

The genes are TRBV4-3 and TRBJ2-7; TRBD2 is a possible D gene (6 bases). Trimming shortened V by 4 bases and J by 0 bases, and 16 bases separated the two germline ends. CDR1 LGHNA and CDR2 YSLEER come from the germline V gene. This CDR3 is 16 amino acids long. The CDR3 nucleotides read TGCGCCAGCAGCCCTGAGCCGGCGGGGAACTCCTACGAGCAGTACTTC. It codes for CASSPEPAGNSYEQYF.

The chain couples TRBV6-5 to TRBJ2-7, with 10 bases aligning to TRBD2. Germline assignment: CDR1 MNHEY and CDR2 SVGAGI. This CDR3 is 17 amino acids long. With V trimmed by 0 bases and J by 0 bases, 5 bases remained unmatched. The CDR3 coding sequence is TGTGCCAGCAGTTACTCGATCACTAGCGGGAACTCCTACGAGCAGTACTTC. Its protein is CASSYSITSGNSYEQYF.

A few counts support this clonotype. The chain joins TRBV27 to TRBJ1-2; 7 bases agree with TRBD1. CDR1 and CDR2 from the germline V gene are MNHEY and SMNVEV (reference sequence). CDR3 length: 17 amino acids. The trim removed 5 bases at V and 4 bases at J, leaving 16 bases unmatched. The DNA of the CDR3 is TGTGCCAGCAGTCTCTCCGGGACAGATTCCCCTGTCTATGGCTACACCTTC. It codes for CASSLSGTDSPVYGYTF.

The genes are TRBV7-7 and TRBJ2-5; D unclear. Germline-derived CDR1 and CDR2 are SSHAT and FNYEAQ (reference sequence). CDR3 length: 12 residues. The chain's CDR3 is CASSTPKGTQYF. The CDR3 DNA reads TGTGCTAGCTCAACTCCGAAGGGGACCCAGTACTTC.

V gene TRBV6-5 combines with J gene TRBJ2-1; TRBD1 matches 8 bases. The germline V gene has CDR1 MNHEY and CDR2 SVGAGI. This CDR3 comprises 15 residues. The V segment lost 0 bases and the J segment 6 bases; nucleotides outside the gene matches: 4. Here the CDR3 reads CASSYSRQGSNEQFF. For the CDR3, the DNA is TGTGCCAGCAGTTACTCGAGACAGGGGAGCAATGAGCAGTTCTTC.

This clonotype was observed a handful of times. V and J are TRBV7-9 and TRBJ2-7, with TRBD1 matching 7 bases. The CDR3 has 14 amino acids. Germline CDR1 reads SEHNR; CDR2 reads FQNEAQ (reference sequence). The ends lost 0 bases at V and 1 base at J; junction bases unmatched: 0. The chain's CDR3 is CASSLARGSYEQYF. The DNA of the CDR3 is TGTGCCAGCAGCTTAGCCAGGGGGTCCTACGAGCAGTACTTC.

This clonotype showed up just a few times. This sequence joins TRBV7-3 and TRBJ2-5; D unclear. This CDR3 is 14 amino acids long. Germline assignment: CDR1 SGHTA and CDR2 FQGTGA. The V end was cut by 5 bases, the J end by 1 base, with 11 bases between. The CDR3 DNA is TGTGCCAGCAGCCCGGACGGGCTCCAAGAGACCCAGTACTTC. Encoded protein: CASSPDGLQETQYF.

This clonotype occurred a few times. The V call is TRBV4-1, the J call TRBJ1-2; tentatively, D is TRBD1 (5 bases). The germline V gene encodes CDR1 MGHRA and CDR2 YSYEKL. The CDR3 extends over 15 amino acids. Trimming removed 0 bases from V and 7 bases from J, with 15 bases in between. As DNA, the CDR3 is TGCGCCAGCAGCCAAGATGTCGAGGGGTTCGCTGGCTACACCTTC. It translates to CASSQDVEGFAGYTF.

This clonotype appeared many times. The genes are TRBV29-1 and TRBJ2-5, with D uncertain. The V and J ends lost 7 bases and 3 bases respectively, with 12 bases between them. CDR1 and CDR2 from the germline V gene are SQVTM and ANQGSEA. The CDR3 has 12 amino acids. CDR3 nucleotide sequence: TGCAGCGCCCGTACCACGAAAGAGACCCAGTACTTC. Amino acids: CSARTTKETQYF. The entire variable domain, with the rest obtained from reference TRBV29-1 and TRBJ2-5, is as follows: SAVISQKPSRDICQRGTSLTIQCQVDSQVTMMFWYRQQPGQSLTLIATANQGSEATYESGFVIDKFPISRPNLTFSTLTVSNMSPEDSSIYLCSARTTKETQYFGPGTRLLVL.

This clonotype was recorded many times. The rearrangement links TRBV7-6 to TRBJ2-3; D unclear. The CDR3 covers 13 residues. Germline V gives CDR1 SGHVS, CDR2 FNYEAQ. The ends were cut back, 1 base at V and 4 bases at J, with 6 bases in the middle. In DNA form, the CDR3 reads TGTGCCAGCAGCTTAGGGGCGGCAGATACGCAGTATTTT. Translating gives CASSLGAADTQYF.